Listed below are T cell receptor beta chains from one sample, sequenced in a study of naive CD8 T cells in extremely preterm neonates. Here immunoSEQ multiplex PCR was the method, and the copy in TCRdb shows in-frame clones only, minus some. The profile shows 21,000 or so clones, about 87% of them singletons. Sequenced sample: naive CD8+ T cells from cord blood. The receptors originated from a boy who was born preterm. CDR3s include the opening cysteine and the closing phenylalanine or tryptophan. The D gene is left open where the match is weak.

d_call: -; v_call: TRBV4-3; cdr3_aa: CASSQAASSYNEQFF
d_call: -; v_call: TRBV13; cdr3_aa: CASSLEPGEGYTF
d_call: -; v_call: TRBV2; cdr3_aa: CASSVYEQYF
d_call: -; v_call: TRBV5-1; cdr3_aa: CASSFGTNYGYTF
d_call: -; v_call: TRBV12-5; cdr3_aa: CASGLTGYGYTF
d_call: -; v_call: TRBV4-1; cdr3_aa: CASSQDNSYEQYF
d_call: TRBD1; v_call: TRBV7-3; cdr3_aa: CASSLGTGGSGYTF
d_call: -; v_call: TRBV19; cdr3_aa: CASSIARNTEAFF
d_call: -; v_call: TRBV2; cdr3_aa: CASSDTGELFF
d_call: TRBD1; v_call: TRBV6-1; cdr3_aa: CASRQGYEQYF
d_call: -; v_call: TRBV12-5; cdr3_aa: CASGWGNTEAFF
d_call: TRBD1; v_call: TRBV11-2; cdr3_aa: CASSSGTGGYEQYF
d_call: -; v_call: TRBV7-2; cdr3_aa: CASSLEWVSYEQYF
d_call: -; v_call: TRBV21-1; cdr3_aa: CASRTLAANTGELFF
d_call: -; v_call: TRBV11-2; cdr3_aa: CASSLLGAGELFF